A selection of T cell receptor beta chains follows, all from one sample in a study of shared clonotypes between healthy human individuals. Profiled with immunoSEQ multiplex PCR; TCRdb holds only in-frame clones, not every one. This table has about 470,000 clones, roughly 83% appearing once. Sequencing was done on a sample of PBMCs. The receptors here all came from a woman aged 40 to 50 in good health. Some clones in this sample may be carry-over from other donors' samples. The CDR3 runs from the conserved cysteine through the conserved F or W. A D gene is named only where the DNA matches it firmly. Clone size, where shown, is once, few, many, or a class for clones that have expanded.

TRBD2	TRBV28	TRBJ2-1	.	CASSTSGSYNEQFF	TGTGCCAGCAGTACTAGCGGATCCTACAATGAGCAGTTCTTC
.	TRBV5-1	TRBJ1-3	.	CASSPGLSSGNTIYF	TGCGCCAGCAGCCCGGGACTGTCCTCTGGAAACACCATATATTTT
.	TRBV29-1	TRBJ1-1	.	CSVAGTEAFF	TGCAGCGTTGCTGGCACTGAAGCTTTCTTT
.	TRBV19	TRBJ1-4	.	CASTTVLAEKLFF	TGTGCCAGTACGACGGTATTGGCAGAAAAACTGTTTTTT
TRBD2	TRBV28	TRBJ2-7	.	CASRYTRGRALEQYF	TGTGCCAGCAGATACACTAGAGGGAGGGCCCTCGAGCAGTACTTC
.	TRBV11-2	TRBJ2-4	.	CASSPSSWWENIQYF	TGTGCCAGCAGTCCTAGCAGTTGGTGGGAAAACATTCAGTACTTC
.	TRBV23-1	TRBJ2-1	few	CASSQWWEKSYNEQFF	TGCGCCAGCAGTCAGTGGTGGGAGAAGTCCTACAATGAGCAGTTCTTC
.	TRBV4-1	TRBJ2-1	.	CASSQLGGAYNEQFF	TGCGCCAGCAGCCAGCTGGGGGGAGCCTACAATGAGCAGTTCTTC
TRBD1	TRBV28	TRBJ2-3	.	CASSSAGTGADTQYF	TGTGCCAGCAGTTCGGCCGGGACAGGGGCAGATACGCAGTATTTT
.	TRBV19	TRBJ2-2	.	CASNNYPNTGELFF	TGTGCCAGTAATAATTACCCGAACACCGGGGAGCTGTTTTTT
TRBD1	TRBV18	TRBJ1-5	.	CASSPTGTDNQPQHF	TGTGCCAGCTCACCAACCGGGACAGACAATCAGCCCCAGCATTTT
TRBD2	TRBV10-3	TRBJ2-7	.	CAISESLLAGGYEQYF	TGTGCCATCAGTGAGTCGTTACTAGCGGGAGGTTACGAGCAGTACTTC
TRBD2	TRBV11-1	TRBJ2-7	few	CASSLAASGTYEQYF	TGTGCCAGCAGCTTAGCGGCTAGCGGAACCTACGAGCAGTACTTC
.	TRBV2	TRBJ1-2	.	CASSSASLYGYTF	TGTGCCTCGTCAAGCGCCTCCCTCTATGGCTACACCTTC
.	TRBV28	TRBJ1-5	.	CASSLAPGWKPQHF	TGTGCCAGCAGTTTAGCTCCAGGGTGGAAGCCCCAGCATTTT
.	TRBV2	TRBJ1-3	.	CASRARIGSGNTIYF	TGTGCCAGCAGGGCAAGGATCGGCTCTGGAAACACCATATATTTT
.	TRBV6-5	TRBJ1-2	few	CASSLGRGWSGYTF	TGTGCCAGCAGTCTAGGTCGGGGCTGGAGTGGCTACACCTTC
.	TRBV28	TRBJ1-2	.	CASSPGTIRNNYGYTF	TGTGCCAGCAGTCCCGGGACTATAAGAAATAACTATGGCTACACCTTC
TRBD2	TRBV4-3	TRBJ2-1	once	CASSQTSGSLGEQFF	TGCGCCAGCAGCCAAACTAGCGGGAGTCTAGGTGAGCAGTTCTTC
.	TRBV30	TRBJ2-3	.	CAWTSGSGRYTDTQYF	TGTGCCTGGACCTCGGGTTCGGGGAGATACACAGATACGCAGTATTTT
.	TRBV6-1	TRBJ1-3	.	CASSEALPLSGNTIYF	TGTGCCAGCAGTGAAGCGCTTCCCCTATCTGGAAACACCATATATTTT
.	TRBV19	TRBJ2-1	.	CASSMGSSSYNEQFF	TGTGCCAGTAGTATGGGGTCGAGCTCCTACAATGAGCAGTTCTTC
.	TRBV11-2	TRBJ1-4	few	CASSPSQAFYEKLFF	TGTGCCAGCAGCCCGTCGCAGGCATTTTATGAAAAACTGTTTTTT
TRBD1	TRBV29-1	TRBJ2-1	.	CSVRTGAYNEQFF	TGCAGCGTCCGGACAGGGGCCTACAATGAGCAGTTCTTC
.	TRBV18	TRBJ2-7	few	CASSPSQSSYEQYF	TGTGCCAGCTCACCCTCGCAGAGCTCCTACGAGCAGTACTTC
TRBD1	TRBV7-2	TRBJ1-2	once	CASSLGTGGYGYTF	TGTGCCAGCAGCTTAGGGACAGGGGGTTATGGCTACACCTTC
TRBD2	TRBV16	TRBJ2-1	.	CASSQGTSGRPRSYNEQFF	TGTGCCAGCAGCCAAGGGACTAGCGGGAGACCACGCTCCTACAATGAGCAGTTCTTC
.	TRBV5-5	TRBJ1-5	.	CASSPLKGSNQPQHF	TGTGCCAGCAGCCCCCTGAAGGGGAGCAATCAGCCCCAGCATTTT
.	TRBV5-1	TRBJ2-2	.	CASSLREKPGELFF	TGCGCCAGCAGCTTGCGGGAAAAACCCGGGGAGCTGTTTTTT
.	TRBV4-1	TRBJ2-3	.	CASSQGTVTDTQYF	TGCGCCAGCAGCCAAGGGACCGTCACAGATACGCAGTATTTT
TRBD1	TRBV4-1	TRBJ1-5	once	CASSQNRGGQPQHF	TGCGCCAGCAGCCAAAACAGGGGGGGACAGCCCCAGCATTTT
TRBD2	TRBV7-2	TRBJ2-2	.	CASSPRLAGESGELFF	TGTGCCAGCAGCCCCCGGTTAGCGGGAGAATCCGGGGAGCTGTTTTTT
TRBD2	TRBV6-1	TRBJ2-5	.	CASGRLAGTQETQYF	TGTGCCAGCGGTCGGCTAGCGGGGACGCAAGAGACCCAGTACTTC
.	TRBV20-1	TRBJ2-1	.	CSGRSDNEQFF	TGCAGTGGTCGGAGCGACAATGAGCAGTTCTTC
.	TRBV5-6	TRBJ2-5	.	CASSPTPQGRETQYF	TGTGCCAGCAGCCCAACACCACAGGGTCGAGAGACCCAGTACTTC
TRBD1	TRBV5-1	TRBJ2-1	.	CASSAGQGAGEQFF	TGCGCCAGCAGCGCAGGACAGGGGGCAGGTGAGCAGTTCTTC
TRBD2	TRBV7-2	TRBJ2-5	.	CASSLREFSAGVLETQYF	TGTGCCAGCAGCTTACGAGAGTTTTCAGCGGGAGTTCTGGAGACCCAGTACTTC
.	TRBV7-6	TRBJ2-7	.	CASSLQEDYEQYF	TGTGCCAGCAGCTTACAGGAGGACTACGAGCAGTACTTC
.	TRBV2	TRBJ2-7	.	CASSDSPGPYEQYF	TGTGCCAGCAGTGACAGCCCAGGCCCCTACGAGCAGTACTTC
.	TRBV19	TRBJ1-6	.	CASSPSRNSPLHF	TGTGCCAGTAGTCCCTCGCGAAATTCACCCCTCCACTTT
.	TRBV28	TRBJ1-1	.	CASSLFSGNTEAFF	TGTGCCAGCAGTTTATTTTCAGGGAACACTGAAGCTTTCTTT
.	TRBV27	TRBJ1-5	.	CASSLATGRRRGYSNQPQHF	TGTGCCAGCAGTTTGGCGACAGGCCGTAGGAGGGGGTATAGCAATCAGCCCCAGCATTTT
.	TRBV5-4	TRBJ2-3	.	CASSPDADDTQYF	TGTGCCAGCAGCCCGGACGCCGACGATACGCAGTATTTT
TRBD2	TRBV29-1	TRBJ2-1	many	CSVLSREGISYNEQFF	TGCAGCGTTTTATCGCGGGAGGGCATCTCCTACAATGAGCAGTTCTTC
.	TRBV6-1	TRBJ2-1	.	CASSAGLASYNEQFF	TGTGCCAGCAGTGCGGGGCTAGCGTCCTACAATGAGCAGTTCTTC
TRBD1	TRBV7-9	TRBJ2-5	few	CASSPRDRAGETQYF	TGTGCCAGCAGCCCACGGGACAGGGCCGGGGAGACCCAGTACTTC
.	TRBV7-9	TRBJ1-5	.	CASSPHGGVQPQHF	TGTGCCAGCAGCCCCCACGGGGGGGTGCAGCCCCAGCATTTT
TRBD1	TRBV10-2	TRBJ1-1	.	CASRGDRGYTEAFF	TGCGCCAGCAGGGGGGACAGGGGTTACACTGAAGCTTTCTTT
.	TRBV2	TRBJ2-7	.	CASSLPRGDSYEQYF	TGTGCCAGCAGCCTGCCCCGCGGTGACTCCTACGAGCAGTACTTC
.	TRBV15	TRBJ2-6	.	CATSRDRGLRAGAGANVLTF	TGTGCCACCAGCAGAGATCGGGGGCTCAGGGCTGGAGCTGGGGCCAACGTCCTGACTTTC
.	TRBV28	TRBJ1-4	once	CASSTGNEKLFF	TGTGCCAGCAGCACAGGGAATGAAAAACTGTTTTTT
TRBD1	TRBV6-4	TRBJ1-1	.	CASSDSDRRGKAFF	TGTGCCAGCAGTGACTCGGACAGGCGGGGGAAAGCTTTCTTT
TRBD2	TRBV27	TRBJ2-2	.	CASSYPPPGLAGVGELFF	TGTGCCAGCAGTTACCCCCCTCCGGGACTAGCGGGAGTCGGGGAGCTGTTTTTT